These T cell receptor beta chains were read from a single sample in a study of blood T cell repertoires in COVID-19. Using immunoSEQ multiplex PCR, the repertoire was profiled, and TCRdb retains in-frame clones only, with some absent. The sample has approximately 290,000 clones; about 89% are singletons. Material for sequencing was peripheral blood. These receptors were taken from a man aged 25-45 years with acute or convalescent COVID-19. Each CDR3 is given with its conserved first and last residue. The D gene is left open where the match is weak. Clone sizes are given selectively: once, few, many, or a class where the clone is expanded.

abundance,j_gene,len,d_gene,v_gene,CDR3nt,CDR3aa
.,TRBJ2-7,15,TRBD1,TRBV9,TGTGCCAGCAGCACTGGGGACAGTAAGGCCTACGAGCAGTACTTC,CASSTGDSKAYEQYF
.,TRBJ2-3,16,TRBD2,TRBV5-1,TGCGCCAGCAGCCCTATCCAAGCGGGGGGTGCAGATACGCAGTATTTT,CASSPIQAGGADTQYF
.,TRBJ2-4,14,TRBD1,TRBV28,TGTGCCAGCAGTTCAGGGGACAGGATGAACATTCAGTACTTC,CASSSGDRMNIQYF
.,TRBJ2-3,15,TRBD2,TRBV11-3,TGTGCCAGCAGGAAATCGGCGGGAGGCACAGATACGCAGTATTTT,CASRKSAGGTDTQYF
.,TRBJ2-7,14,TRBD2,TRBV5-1,TGCGCCAGCAGCCTCGAGGGAGGGCCCTACGAGCAGTACTTC,CASSLEGGPYEQYF
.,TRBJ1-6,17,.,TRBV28,TGTGCCAGCAGCCCTCCTCGGGAGAGCTCCTATAATTCACCCCTCCACTTT,CASSPPRESSYNSPLHF
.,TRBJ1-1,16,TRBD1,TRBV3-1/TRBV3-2,TGTGCCAGCAGCCTGGGGACAGGGAACATGAACACTGAAGCTTTCTTT,CASSLGTGNMNTEAFF
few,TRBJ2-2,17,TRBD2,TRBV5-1,TGCGCCAGCAGCTTGGGGGGACTAGCGGGAGGCTCCGGGGAGCTGTTTTTT,CASSLGGLAGGSGELFF
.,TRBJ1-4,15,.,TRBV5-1,TGCGCCAGCAGCTTAGGCCAGGCAGTGAATGAAAAACTGTTTTTT,CASSLGQAVNEKLFF
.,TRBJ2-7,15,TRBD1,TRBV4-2,TGTGCCAGCAGCCCGCGAGGGGGCGCCGGGTACGAGCAGTACTTC,CASSPRGGAGYEQYF
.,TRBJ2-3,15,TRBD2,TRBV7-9,TGTGCCAGCAGCAGGACTAGCGGGGCAGCAGATACGCAGTATTTT,CASSRTSGAADTQYF
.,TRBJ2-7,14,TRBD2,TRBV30,TGTGCCTATAGCCCCGACAGCGGGGGGGACTGGGAGTACTTC,CAYSPDSGGDWEYF
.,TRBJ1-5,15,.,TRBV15,TGTGCCACCAGCAGAGATCTTGGCAGCAATCAGCCCCAGCATTTT,CATSRDLGSNQPQHF
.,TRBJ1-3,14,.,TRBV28,TGTGCCGGTACCAGACACGGCTCTGGAAACACCATATATTTT,CAGTRHGSGNTIYF
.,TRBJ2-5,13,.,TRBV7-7,TGTGCTAGCAGCCACAACCTTCAAGAGACCCAGTACTTC,CASSHNLQETQYF
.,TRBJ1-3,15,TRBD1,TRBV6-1,TGTGCCAGCAGTGAAAACAGGGGCTCTGGAAACACCATATATTTT,CASSENRGSGNTIYF
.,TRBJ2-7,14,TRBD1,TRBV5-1,TGCGCCAGCAGCTGGGGACAGGGCGTAGGTGAGCAGTACTTC,CASSWGQGVGEQYF
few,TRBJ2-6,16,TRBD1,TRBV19,TGTGCCAGTAGTGGGGACAGGGCCTCTGGGGCCAACGTCCTGACTTTC,CASSGDRASGANVLTF
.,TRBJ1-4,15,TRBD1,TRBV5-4,TGTGCCAGCAGCCAATCGACAGGGGGTAATGAAAAACTGTTTTTT,CASSQSTGGNEKLFF
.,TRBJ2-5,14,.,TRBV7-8,TGTGCCAGCAGCTTAGTCACAGACGGGGGGACCCAGTACTTC,CASSLVTDGGTQYF
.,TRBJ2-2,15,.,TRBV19,TGTGCCAGTAGCACCCCCGCAGGGGCCACCGGGGAGCTGTTTTTT,CASSTPAGATGELFF
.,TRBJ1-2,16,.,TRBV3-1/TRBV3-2,TGTGCCAGCAGCCAAGGGTCTTCGCGGGGGTCTTATGGCTACACCTTC,CASSQGSSRGSYGYTF
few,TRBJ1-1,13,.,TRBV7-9,TGTGCCAGCAGCTGGCGACCAGGGTTTGAAGCTTTCTTT,CASSWRPGFEAFF
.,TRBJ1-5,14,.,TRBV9,TGTGCCAGCGCCCAGGGTTGGAGCAATCAGCCCCAGCATTTT,CASAQGWSNQPQHF
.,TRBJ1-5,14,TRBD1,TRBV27,TGTGCCAGCAGTCACAGGGGATTCAATCAGCCCCAGCATTTT,CASSHRGFNQPQHF
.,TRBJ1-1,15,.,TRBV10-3,TGTGCCATCAGTGCTTGGACTGATATGAACACTGAAGCTTTCTTT,CAISAWTDMNTEAFF
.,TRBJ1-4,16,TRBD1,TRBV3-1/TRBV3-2,TGTGCCAGCAGCCACGGACCGGGACAGGGGGATGAAAAACTGTTTTTT,CASSHGPGQGDEKLFF
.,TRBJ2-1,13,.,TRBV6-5,TGTGCCAGCAGTTACTCCCGGTACAATGAGCAGTTCTTC,CASSYSRYNEQFF
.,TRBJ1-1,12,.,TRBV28,TGTGCCAGCAGCCCCCTAGTAACTGAAGCTTTCTTT,CASSPLVTEAFF
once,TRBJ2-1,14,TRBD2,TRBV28,TGTGCCCACCGCCGGACTAGCGGGAGTTATGAGCAGTTCTTC,CAHRRTSGSYEQFF
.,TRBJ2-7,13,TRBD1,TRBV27,TGTGCCAGCAAGTTGGGACAGGCCTACGAGCAGTACTTC,CASKLGQAYEQYF
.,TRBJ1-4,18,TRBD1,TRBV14,TGTGCCAGCAGCCAGAGCCCGGGACAGGGGTATACTAATGAAAAACTGTTTTTT,CASSQSPGQGYTNEKLFF
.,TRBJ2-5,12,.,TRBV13,TGTGCCAGCAGCCCCATCGGCGGCCTGCAGTACTTC,CASSPIGGLQYF
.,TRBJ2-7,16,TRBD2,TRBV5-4,TGTGCCAGCAGCCCTGCGCTAGCGGGGGGGCGTTACGAGCAGTACTTC,CASSPALAGGRYEQYF
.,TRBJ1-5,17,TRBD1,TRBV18,TGTGCCAGCTCCCCCGCGGGGACAGAATATAGCAATCAGCCCCAGCATTTT,CASSPAGTEYSNQPQHF
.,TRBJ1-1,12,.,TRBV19,TGTGCCAGTAGTATAGGTCTAGCCGCAGCTTTCTTT,CASSIGLAAAFF
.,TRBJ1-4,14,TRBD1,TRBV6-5,TGTGCCAGCAGTCCCAGGGGGCTTAATGAAAAACTGTTTTTT,CASSPRGLNEKLFF
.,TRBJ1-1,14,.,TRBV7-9,TGTGCCAGCAGCTCAACAGGGAAATTCGCTGAAGCTTTCTTT,CASSSTGKFAEAFF
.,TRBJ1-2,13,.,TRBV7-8,TGTGCCAGCAGCTTCGGGCCAGACTATAGCTACACCTTC,CASSFGPDYSYTF
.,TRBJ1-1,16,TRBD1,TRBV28,TGTGCCAGCAGTTTAGTCCCGGGCAGGGGGGACACTGAAGCTTTCTTT,CASSLVPGRGDTEAFF
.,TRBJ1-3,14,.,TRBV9,TGTGCCAGCAGCGTAGCAGGGGTAGGAAACACCATATATTTT,CASSVAGVGNTIYF
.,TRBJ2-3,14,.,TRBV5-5,TGTGCCAGCAGCTTGGTAGCCCGTGTCCATACGCAGTATTTT,CASSLVARVHTQYF
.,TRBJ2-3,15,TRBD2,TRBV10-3,TGTGCCCTGCGCGCTAGCGGGAGGGAAACAGATACGCAGTATTTT,CALRASGRETDTQYF
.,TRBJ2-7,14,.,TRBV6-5,TGTGCCAGCAGATCCTACAGGTATACCTACGAGCAGTACTTC,CASRSYRYTYEQYF
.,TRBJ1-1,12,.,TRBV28,TGTGCCACCAACCGGGGGTACACTGAAGCTTTCTTT,CATNRGYTEAFF
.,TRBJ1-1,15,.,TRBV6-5,TGTGCCAGCACCCCGGGAAAAACAGGGCGCACTGAAGCTTTCTTT,CASTPGKTGRTEAFF